This T cell receptor (beta chain) comes out of a study of blood T cell repertoires in COVID-19. Study-level information: COVID-19 samples from acute and convalescent phases originated in the United States, Italy and Spain. Nucleic acid was either cDNA or gDNA, and it came from T cells, B-cell-depleted T cells, or PBMCs.

This clone was recorded once. Germline V gives CDR1 MNHEY, CDR2 SMNVEV (reference sequence). The CDR3 is 16 amino acids. After removal of 2 bases from V and 7 bases from J, the junction contained 11 bases not matched to a gene. In the original processing: It was from reference gene primer amplification that nucleated cell counts were estimated. TCRdb's table, derived via immunoSEQ multiplex PCR, lists solely in-frame clones and lacks some. D and trimming were read from the DNA, whereas the V and J calls and clone size are those reported in that table. In the table there are around 230,000 clones, about four fifths of which are singletons.

The rearrangement joins TRBV27 to TRBJ2-7, with TRBD1 matching 10 bases. The sample taken for sequencing was peripheral blood. This clonotype originated in a woman between 45 and 60 years old with acute or convalescent COVID-19. This chain's CDR3 is CASSLRSGTGAGEQYF. The CDR3 region has the DNA TGTGCCAGCAGTTTAAGGTCCGGGACAGGGGCGGGGGAGCAGTACTTC.